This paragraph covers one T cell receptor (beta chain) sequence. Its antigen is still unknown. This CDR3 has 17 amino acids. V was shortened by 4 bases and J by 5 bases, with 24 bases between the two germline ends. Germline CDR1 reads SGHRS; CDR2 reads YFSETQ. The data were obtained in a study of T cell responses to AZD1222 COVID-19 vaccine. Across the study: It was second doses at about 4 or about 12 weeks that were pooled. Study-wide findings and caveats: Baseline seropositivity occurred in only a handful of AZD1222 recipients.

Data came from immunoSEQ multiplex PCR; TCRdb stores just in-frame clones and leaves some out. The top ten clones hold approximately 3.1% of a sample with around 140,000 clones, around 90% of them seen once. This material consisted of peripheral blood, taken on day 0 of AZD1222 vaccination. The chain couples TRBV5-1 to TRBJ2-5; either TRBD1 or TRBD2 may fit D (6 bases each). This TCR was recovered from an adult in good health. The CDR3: CASSVRGGGIIRETQYF. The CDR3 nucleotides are TGCGCCAGCAGCGTCAGGGGAGGAGGAATCATCAGGGAGACCCAGTACTTC. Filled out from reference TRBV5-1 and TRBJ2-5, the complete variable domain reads KAGVTQTPRYLIKTRGQQVTLSCSPISGHRSVSWYQQTPGQGLQFLFEYFSETQRNKGNFPGRFSGRQFSNSRSEMNVSTLELGDSALYLCASSVRGGGIIRETQYFGPGTRLLVL.